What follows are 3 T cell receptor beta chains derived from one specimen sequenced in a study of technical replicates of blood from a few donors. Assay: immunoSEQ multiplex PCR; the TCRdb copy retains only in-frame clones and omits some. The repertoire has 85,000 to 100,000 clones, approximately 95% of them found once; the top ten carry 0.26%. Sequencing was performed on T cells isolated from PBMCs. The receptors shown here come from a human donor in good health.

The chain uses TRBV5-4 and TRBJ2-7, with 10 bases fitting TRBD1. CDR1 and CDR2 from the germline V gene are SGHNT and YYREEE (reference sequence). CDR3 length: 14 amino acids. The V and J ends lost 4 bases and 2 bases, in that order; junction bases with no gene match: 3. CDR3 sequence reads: CASSAGQGAYEQYF. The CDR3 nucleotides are TGTGCCAGCAGCGCCGGACAGGGGGCCTACGAGCAGTACTTC.

The CDR3: CASSESHTSGTYEQYF. Here the CDR3 DNA reads TGCGCCAGCAGTGAGTCGCACACTAGCGGGACCTACGAGCAGTACTTC. The chain links TRBV10-1 to TRBJ2-7, with TRBD2 matching over 10 bases. The CDR3 is 16 residues long. The germline V gene encodes CDR1 WNHNN and CDR2 SYGVQD (reference sequence). The J segment lost 2 bases and the V segment lost 0 bases, leaving 4 bases of the junction unmatched.

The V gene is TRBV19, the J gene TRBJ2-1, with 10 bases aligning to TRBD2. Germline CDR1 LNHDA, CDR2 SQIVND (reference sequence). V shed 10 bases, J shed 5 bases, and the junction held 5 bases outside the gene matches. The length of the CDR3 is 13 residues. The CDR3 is CATGLAGDNEQFF. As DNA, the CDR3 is TGTGCCACGGGGCTAGCGGGGGACAATGAGCAGTTCTTC.